This paragraph reports one T cell receptor (beta chain). This sample stems from a study of blood T cell repertoires in COVID-19. This table comes from immunoSEQ multiplex PCR, and its TCRdb copy is limited to in-frame clones, with some not included. The repertoire holds under 50,000 clones, with approximately 93% as singletons. This CDR3 has 14 amino acids. The V end lost 3 bases, the J end lost 0 bases, and 8 bases lay between the germline ends. The germline V gene encodes CDR1 KGHSH and CDR2 LQKENI. Sequences were obtained from peripheral blood. This TCR derives from a man aged 55 to 70 with COVID-19, enrolled during active disease. The chain links TRBV18 to TRBJ1-2, with D possibly matching TRBD1 (6 bases). CDR3 DNA sequence: TGTGCCAGCTCACCCCAGGGGTCTAACTATGGCTACACCTTC. It translates to CASSPQGSNYGYTF.